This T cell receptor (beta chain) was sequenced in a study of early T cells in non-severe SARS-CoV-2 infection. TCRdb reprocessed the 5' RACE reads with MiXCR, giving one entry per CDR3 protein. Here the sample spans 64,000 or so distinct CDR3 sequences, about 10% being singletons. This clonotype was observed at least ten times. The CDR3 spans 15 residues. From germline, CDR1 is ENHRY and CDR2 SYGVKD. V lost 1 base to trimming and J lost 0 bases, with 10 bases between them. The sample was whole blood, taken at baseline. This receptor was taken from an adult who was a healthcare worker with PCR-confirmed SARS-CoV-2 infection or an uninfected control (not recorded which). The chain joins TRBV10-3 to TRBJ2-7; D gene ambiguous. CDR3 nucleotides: TGTGCCATCAGTGAGTTGTCAGTGACCTCCTACGAGCAGTACTTC. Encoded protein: CAISELSVTSYEQYF.